The present T cell receptor beta chain was sequenced within a study of molecular identifiers for immune sequencing clone quantification. The length of the CDR3 is 15 residues. Germline-derived CDR1 and CDR2 are LNHDA and SQIVND (reference sequence). Trimming pared 8 bases from V and 3 bases from J, leaving 17 bases between. This clonotype occurred a few times. Its antigen is still unknown. TCR libraries were built in bulk with a published protocol and specific TCR primers. One entry per CDR3 protein results from TCRdb running MiXCR on the PCR reads. The sample lists about 630,000 distinct CDR3 sequences, around 25% seen once, with 0.78% in the top ten. Findings and limits, study-wide: Over 98% of effector molecules, yet under 1% of naive-cell molecules, were held by clones above 20 RNA copies. Spiked-in Jurkat TCR RNA corresponding to one cell was reported as detectable against 990,000 or so naive cells.

The genes are TRBV19 and TRBJ1-5, with D perhaps TRBD1 (6 bases). This receptor was taken from a human donor in good health. Some libraries in this study had Jurkat cell RNA spiked in. The sample comprised naive CD8+ T cells from blood, with Jurkat cell RNA spiked in. Noted subset: FACS-sorted CD8+CD4-CCR7+CD45RA+ naive T cells. DNA of the CDR3: TGTGCCAGTGAAGCCAACAGGGCCCACAATCAGCCCCAGCATTTT. Translating it yields CASEANRAHNQPQHF. Based on the CDR3 plus reference TRBV19 and TRBJ1-5, the full variable domain is DGGITQSPKYLFRKEGQNVTLSCEQNLNHDAMYWYRQDPGQGLRLIYYSQIVNDFQKGDIAEGYSVSREKKESFPLTVTSAQKNPTAFYLCASEANRAHNQPQHFGDGTRLSIL.